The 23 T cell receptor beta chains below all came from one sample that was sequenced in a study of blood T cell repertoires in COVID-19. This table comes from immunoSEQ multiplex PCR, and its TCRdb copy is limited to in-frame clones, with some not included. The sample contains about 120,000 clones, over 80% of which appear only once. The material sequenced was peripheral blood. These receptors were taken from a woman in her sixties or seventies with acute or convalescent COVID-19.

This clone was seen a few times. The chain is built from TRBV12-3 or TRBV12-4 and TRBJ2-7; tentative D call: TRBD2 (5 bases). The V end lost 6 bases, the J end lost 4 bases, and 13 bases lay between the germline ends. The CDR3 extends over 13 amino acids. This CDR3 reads CASSRTPLYEQYF. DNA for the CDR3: TGTGCCAGCAGCCGGACTCCGTTGTACGAGCAGTACTTC.

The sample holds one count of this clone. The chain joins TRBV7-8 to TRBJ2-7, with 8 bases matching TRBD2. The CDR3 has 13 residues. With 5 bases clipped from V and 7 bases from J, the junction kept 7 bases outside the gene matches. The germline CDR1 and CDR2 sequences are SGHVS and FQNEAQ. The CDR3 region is CASSRLGTREQYF. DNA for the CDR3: TGTGCCAGCAGCAGACTAGGGACTAGGGAGCAGTACTTC.

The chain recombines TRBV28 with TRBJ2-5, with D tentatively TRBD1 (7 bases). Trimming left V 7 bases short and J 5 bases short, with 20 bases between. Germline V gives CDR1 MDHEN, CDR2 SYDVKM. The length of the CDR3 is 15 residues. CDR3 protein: CASIPSGGGGETQYF. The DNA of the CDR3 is TGTGCCAGCATCCCATCAGGGGGAGGCGGGGAGACCCAGTACTTC.

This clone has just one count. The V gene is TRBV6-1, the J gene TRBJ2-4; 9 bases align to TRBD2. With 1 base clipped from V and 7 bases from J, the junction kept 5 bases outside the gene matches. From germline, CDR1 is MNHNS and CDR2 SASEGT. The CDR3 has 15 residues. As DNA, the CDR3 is TGTGCCAGCAGTGAAGGGGAAGCGGGAGGTAACATTCAGTACTTC. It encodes CASSEGEAGGNIQYF.

The CDR3 loop reads CASSVDRPYEQYF. Written as DNA, the CDR3 is TGTGCCAGCAGCGTGGACAGACCCTACGAGCAGTACTTC. The gene calls are TRBV6-5 and TRBJ2-7; D possibly corresponds to TRBD1 (6 bases). This CDR3 has 13 amino acids. Germline V lookup: CDR1 MNHEY, CDR2 SVGAGI. Between the trimmed V and J ends, which lost 6 bases and 2 bases, there was a span of 11 bases.

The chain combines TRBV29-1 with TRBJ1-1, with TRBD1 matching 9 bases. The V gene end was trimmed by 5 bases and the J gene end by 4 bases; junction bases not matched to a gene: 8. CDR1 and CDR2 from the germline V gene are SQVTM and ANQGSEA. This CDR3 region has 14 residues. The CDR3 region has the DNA TGCAGCGTTCAGCCACAGGGGGCCGGCACTGAAGCTTTCTTT. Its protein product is CSVQPQGAGTEAFF.

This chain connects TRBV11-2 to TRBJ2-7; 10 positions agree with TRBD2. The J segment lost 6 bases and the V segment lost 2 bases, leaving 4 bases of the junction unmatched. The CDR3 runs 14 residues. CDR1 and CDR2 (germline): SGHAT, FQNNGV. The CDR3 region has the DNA TGTGCCAGCAGCTTACTAGCGGGAGTTTCCGAGCAGTACTTC. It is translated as CASSLLAGVSEQYF.

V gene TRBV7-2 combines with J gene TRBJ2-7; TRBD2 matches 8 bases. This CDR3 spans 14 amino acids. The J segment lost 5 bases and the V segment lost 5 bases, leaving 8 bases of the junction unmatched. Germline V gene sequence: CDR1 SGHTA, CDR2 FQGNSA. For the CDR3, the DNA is TGTGCCAGCAGCCAATTCGGGGGGGCAAACGAGCAGTACTTC. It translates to CASSQFGGANEQYF.

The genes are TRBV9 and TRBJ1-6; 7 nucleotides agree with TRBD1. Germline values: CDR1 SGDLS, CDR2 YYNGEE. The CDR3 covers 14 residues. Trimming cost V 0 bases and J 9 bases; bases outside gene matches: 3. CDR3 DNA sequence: TGTGCCAGCAGCGTAGTACAGGGGCCTTCACCCCTCCACTTT. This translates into CASSVVQGPSPLHF.

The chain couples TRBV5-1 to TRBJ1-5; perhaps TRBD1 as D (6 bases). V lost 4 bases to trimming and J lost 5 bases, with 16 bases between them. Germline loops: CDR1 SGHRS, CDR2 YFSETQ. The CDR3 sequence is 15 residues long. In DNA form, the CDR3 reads TGCGCCAGCAGCCGCACCGGGACAACCGATCAGCCCCAGCATTTT. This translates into CASSRTGTTDQPQHF.

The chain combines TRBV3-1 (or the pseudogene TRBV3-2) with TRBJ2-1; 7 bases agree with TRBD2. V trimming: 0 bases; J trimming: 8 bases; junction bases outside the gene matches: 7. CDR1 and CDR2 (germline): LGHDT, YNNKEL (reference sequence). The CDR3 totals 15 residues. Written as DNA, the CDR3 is TGTGCCAGCAGCCAAGATGCGGGAGCTGTCTATGAGCAGTTCTTC. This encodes CASSQDAGAVYEQFF.

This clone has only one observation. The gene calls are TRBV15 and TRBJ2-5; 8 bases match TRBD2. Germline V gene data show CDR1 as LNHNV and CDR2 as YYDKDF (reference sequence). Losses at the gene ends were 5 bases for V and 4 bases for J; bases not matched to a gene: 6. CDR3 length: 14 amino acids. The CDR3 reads CATSAGLAGETQYF. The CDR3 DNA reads TGTGCCACCAGCGCCGGACTAGCAGGAGAGACCCAGTACTTC.

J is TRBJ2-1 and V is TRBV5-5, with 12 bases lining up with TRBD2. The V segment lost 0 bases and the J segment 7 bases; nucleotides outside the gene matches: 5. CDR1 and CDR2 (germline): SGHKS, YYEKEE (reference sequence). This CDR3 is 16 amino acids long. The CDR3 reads CASSLDTSGGWNEQFF. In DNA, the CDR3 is TGTGCCAGCAGCTTGGATACTAGCGGGGGGTGGAATGAGCAGTTCTTC.

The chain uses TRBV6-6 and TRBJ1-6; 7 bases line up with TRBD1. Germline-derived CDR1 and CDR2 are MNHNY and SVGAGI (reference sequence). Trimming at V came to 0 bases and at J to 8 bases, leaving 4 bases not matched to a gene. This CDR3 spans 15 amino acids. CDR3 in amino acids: CASSYSNTGDSPLHF. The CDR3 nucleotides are TGTGCCAGCAGTTACTCGAACACAGGGGATTCACCCCTCCACTTT.

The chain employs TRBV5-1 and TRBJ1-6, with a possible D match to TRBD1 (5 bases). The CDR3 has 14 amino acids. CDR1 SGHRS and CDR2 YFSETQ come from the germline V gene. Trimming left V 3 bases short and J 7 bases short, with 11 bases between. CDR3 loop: CASSSDTLNSPLHF. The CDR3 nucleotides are TGCGCCAGCAGCTCGGACACCCTGAATTCACCCCTCCACTTT.

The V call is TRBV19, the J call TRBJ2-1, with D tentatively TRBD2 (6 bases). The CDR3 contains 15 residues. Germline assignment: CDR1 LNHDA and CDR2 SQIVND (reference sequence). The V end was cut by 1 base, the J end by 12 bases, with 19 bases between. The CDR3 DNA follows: TGTGCCAGTAGTATAGGGGACTCGGGCGTTATTGGGCAGTTCTTC. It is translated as CASSIGDSGVIGQFF.

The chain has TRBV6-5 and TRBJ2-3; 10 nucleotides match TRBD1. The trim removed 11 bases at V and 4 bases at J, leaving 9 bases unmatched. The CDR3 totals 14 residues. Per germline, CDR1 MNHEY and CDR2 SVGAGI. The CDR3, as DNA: TGTGCCGCTACGAAGACAGGGGGCGCAGATACGCAGTATTTT. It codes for CAATKTGGADTQYF.

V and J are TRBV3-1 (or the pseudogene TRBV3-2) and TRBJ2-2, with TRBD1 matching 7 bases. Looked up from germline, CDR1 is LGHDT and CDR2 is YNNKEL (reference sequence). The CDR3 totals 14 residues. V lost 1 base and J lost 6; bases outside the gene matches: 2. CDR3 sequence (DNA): TGTGCCAGCAGCCAAGTAGGGACAGCCGGGGAGCTGTTTTTT. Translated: CASSQVGTAGELFF.

The CDR3: CASSQMWGGSNEKLFF. CDR3 bases: TGCGCCAGCAGCCAAATGTGGGGGGGATCTAATGAAAAACTGTTTTTT. The rearrangement joins TRBV4-1 to TRBJ1-4; possible D gene TRBD1, 5 bases. In germline, CDR1 is MGHRA, CDR2 YSYEKL. CDR3 size: 16 residues. V lost 2 bases and J lost 3, with 13 bases in between.

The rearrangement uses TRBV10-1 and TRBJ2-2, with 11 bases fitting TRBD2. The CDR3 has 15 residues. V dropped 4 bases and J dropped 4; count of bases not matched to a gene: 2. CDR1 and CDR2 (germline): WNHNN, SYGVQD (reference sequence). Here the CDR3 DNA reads TGCGCCAGCAGTGCTAGCGGGAGGTCCACCGGGGAGCTGTTTTTT. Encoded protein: CASSASGRSTGELFF.

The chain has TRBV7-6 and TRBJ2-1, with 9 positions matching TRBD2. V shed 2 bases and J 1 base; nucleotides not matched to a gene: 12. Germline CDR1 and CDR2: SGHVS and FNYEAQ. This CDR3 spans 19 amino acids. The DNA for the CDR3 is TGTGCCAGCAGCTTAAGGCTTGGCGGGAGGGCCGGGTCCTACAATGAGCAGTTCTTC. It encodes CASSLRLGGRAGSYNEQFF. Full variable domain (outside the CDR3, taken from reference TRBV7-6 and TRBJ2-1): GAGVSQSPRYKVTKRGQDVALRCDPISGHVSLYWYRQALGQGPEFLTYFNYEAQQDKSGLPNDRFSAERPEGSISTLTIQRTEQRDSAMYRCASSLRLGGRAGSYNEQFFGPGTRLTVL.

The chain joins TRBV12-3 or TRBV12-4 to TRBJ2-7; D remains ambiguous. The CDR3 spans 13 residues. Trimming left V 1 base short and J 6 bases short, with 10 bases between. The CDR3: CASSLVVPGEQYF. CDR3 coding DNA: TGTGCCAGCAGTTTAGTGGTTCCGGGCGAGCAGTACTTC.

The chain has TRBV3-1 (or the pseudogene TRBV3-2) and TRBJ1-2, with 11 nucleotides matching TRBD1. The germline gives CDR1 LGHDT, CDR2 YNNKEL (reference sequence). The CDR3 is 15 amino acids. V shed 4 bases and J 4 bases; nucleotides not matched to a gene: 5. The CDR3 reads CASSLGQGASYGYTF. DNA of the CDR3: TGTGCCAGCAGCCTTGGACAGGGGGCTTCCTATGGCTACACCTTC.